The 20 T cell receptor beta chains given below trace back to one sample, sequenced in a study of cytomegalovirus exposure and HLA in healthy donors. PCR amplification relied on 60 Vbeta primers (plus 13 Jbeta primers). Repertoires were generated with immunoSEQ multiplex PCR, while TCRdb's copy carries only in-frame clones and drops some. The sample lists about 120,000 clones, less than 85% seen once, with 20% in the top ten. Sequenced input: PBMCs. The receptor set was obtained from a man aged 18 to 30 in good health and CMV-seropositive.

The chain combines TRBV5-1 with TRBJ2-2; perhaps TRBD2 as D (5 bases). CDR1 and CDR2 from the germline V gene are SGHRS and YFSETQ. CDR3 length: 15 amino acids. Trimming pared 2 bases from V and 5 bases from J, leaving 13 bases between. CDR3 region: CASSLERGWTGELFF. In DNA, the CDR3 is TGCGCCAGCAGCTTAGAACGGGGATGGACCGGGGAGCTGTTTTTT.

The rearrangement uses TRBV7-2 and TRBJ2-7; 9 bases are a match to TRBD1. V was pared by 5 bases and J by 2 bases, with 7 bases of the junction left unmatched. The germline gives CDR1 SGHTA, CDR2 FQGNSA. This CDR3 has 15 amino acids. The DNA for the CDR3 is TGTGCCAGCAGCCCGGACAGGGGAGCTACCTACGAGCAGTACTTC. Protein product: CASSPDRGATYEQYF.

The chain joins TRBV2 to TRBJ2-2, with 12 positions matching TRBD1. CDR3 length equals 15 residues. The V gene's germline CDR1 is SNHLY and CDR2 FYNNEI. V gave up 7 bases and J gave up 5 bases; unmatched junction bases: 5. The CDR3 sequence is CASTGTGGKTGELFF. CDR3 DNA: TGTGCCAGCACCGGGACAGGGGGCAAGACCGGGGAGCTGTTTTTT. Combining the CDR3 with reference TRBV2 and TRBJ2-2 gives the whole variable domain EPEVTQTPSHQVTQMGQEVILRCVPISNHLYFYWYRQILGQKVEFLVSFYNNEISEKSEIFDDQFSVERPDGSNFTLKIRSTKLEDSAMYFCASTGTGGKTGELFFGEGSRLTVL.

The rearrangement uses TRBV19 and TRBJ2-1; 8 bases fit TRBD1. Unmatched junction bases numbered 8, after V lost 1 base and J lost 15 bases. The CDR3 spans 13 residues. The V gene's germline CDR1 is LNHDA and CDR2 SQIVND (reference sequence). The CDR3 here is CASSIGGQGTLFF. In DNA form, the CDR3 reads TGTGCCAGTAGTATAGGAGGACAGGGAACTCTGTTCTTC.

In this sample, this clone turned up a few times. The V gene is TRBV28, the J gene TRBJ2-1; possibly TRBD1 for D (6 bases). The V gene lost 6 bases and the J gene lost 4 bases, with 22 bases spanning the gap. The CDR3 length is 17 residues. Germline V gene lookup returns CDR1 MDHEN and CDR2 SYDVKM. CDR3 region: CASRGNRQVGPYNEQFF. The DNA for the CDR3 is TGTGCCAGCAGAGGAAATAGACAGGTGGGGCCTTACAATGAGCAGTTCTTC.

V is TRBV5-5 and J is TRBJ1-2; 8 bases fit TRBD1. CDR1 SGHKS and CDR2 YYEKEE come from the germline V gene (reference sequence). The trim removed 4 bases at V and 0 bases at J, leaving 2 bases unmatched. There are 14 residues in the CDR3. DNA of the CDR3: TGTGCCAGCAGCCTGGACAGGGCTAACTATGGCTACACCTTC. Its protein is CASSLDRANYGYTF. Looking up the rest from reference TRBV5-5 and TRBJ1-2 gives the full variable domain: DAGVTQSPTHLIKTRGQQVTLRCSPISGHKSVSWYQQVLGQGPQFIFQYYEKEERGRGNFPDRFSARQFPNYSSELNVNALLLGDSALYLCASSLDRANYGYTFGSGTRLTVV.

In regard to this clone: The germline gene is not matched at one end of the junction; a read error may be the cause. Other DNA sequences in the same sample also yield this CDR3. This chain joins TRBV15 and TRBJ2-3; possible D gene TRBD1, 5 bases. Germline V gives CDR1 LNHNV, CDR2 YYDKDF (reference sequence). This CDR3 has 14 residues. The CDR3 loop reads CATSREAGWDTQYF. The CDR3 nucleotides read TGTGCCACCAGCAGAGAAGCAGGGTGGGATACGCAGTACTTT.

The chain joins TRBV9 to TRBJ2-7; 7 bases line up with TRBD2. Germline-derived CDR1 and CDR2 are SGDLS and YYNGEE. The CDR3 runs to 13 residues. V was pared by 4 bases and J by 5 bases, with 6 bases of the junction left unmatched. CDR3 sequence: CASSPVGGDEQYF. The CDR3 DNA is TGTGCCAGCAGCCCCGTGGGAGGGGACGAGCAGTACTTC. The whole variable domain, remainder taken from reference TRBV9 and TRBJ2-7, is DSGVTQTPKHLITATGQRVTLRCSPRSGDLSVYWYQQSLDQGLQFLIQYYNGEERAKGNILERFSAQQFPDLHSELNLSSLELGDSALYFCASSPVGGDEQYFGPGTRLTVT.

V usage is TRBV28 and J usage is TRBJ2-3; maybe TRBD1 (6 bases). Trimming left V 2 bases short and J 4 bases short, with 13 bases between. This CDR3 has 15 amino acids. Germline CDR1 and CDR2: MDHEN and SYDVKM. In DNA, the CDR3 is TGTGCCAGCAGTTTAGCCAGGGGCGAGCCAGATACGCAGTATTTT. As protein: CASSLARGEPDTQYF.

This sequence joins TRBV7-8 and TRBJ2-1; 8 bases fit TRBD1. The CDR3 is 15 amino acids. V gave up 1 base and J gave up 7 bases; unmatched junction bases: 6. CDR1 is SGHVS and CDR2 is FQNEAQ in the germline V gene. CDR3 residues: CASSLVQGAENEQFF. The CDR3 DNA reads TGTGCCAGCAGCTTAGTCCAGGGGGCTGAGAATGAGCAGTTCTTC. The full variable domain, with the rest looked up from reference TRBV7-8 and TRBJ2-1, is GAGVSQSPRYKVAKRGQDVALRCDPISGHVSLFWYQQALGQGPEFLTYFQNEAQLDKSGLPSDRFFAERPEGSVSTLKIQRTQQEDSAVYLCASSLVQGAENEQFFGPGTRLTVL.

This sequence joins TRBV5-1 and TRBJ1-2; D possibly corresponds to TRBD1 (6 bases). The length of the CDR3 is 14 residues. The germline CDR1 and CDR2 sequences are SGHRS and YFSETQ. V was cut by 5 bases and J by 1 base, with 12 bases left in between. The CDR3 region is CASSFGTHNYGYTF. CDR3 DNA sequence: TGCGCCAGCAGTTTCGGGACACATAACTATGGCTACACCTTC.

This clone is labeled medium-sized. The chain carries TRBV2 and TRBJ2-1; TRBD2 agrees at 7 bases. Losses at the gene ends were 3 bases for V and 5 bases for J; bases not matched to a gene: 7. The germline V gene encodes CDR1 SNHLY and CDR2 FYNNEI. CDR3 length: 15 amino acids. The CDR3 DNA sequence: TGTGCCAGCAGTGACCCTAGCGGAGGGGACAATGAGCAGTTCTTC. This codes for CASSDPSGGDNEQFF.

The chain uses TRBV2 and TRBJ1-4, with D possibly matching TRBD1 (6 bases). V was cut by 4 bases and J by 0 bases, with 6 bases left in between. This CDR3 is built from 14 residues. CDR1 is SNHLY and CDR2 is FYNNEI in the germline V gene. The CDR3 nucleotides read TGTGCCAGCAGTGGGACAGCAACTAATGAAAAACTGTTTTTT. It specifies CASSGTATNEKLFF.

This clone was seen a single time. This chain links TRBV6-6 with TRBJ2-3; 11 nucleotides line up with TRBD2. The CDR3 covers 14 residues. From germline, CDR1 is MNHNY and CDR2 SVGAGI (reference sequence). V dropped 10 bases and J dropped 6; count of bases not matched to a gene: 9. The CDR3 nucleotides are TGTGCCACCCTTAGCGGGGGGGCCGGGGATACGCAGTATTTT. This encodes CATLSGGAGDTQYF.

The chain carries TRBV30 and TRBJ2-7; TRBD1 aligns across 7 bases. The CDR3 has 11 residues. In germline, CDR1 is GTSNPN, CDR2 SVGIG (reference sequence). The trim removed 5 bases at V and 6 bases at J, leaving 4 bases unmatched. The CDR3 loop reads CAWDRVSEQYF. The CDR3 DNA reads as TGTGCCTGGGACAGGGTCTCCGAGCAGTACTTC.

This sequence joins TRBV21-1 and TRBJ2-3; the table's D call of TRBD1 was not tested on the DNA. TRBV21-1 is described as a pseudogene. This CDR3 comprises 15 residues. The CDR3 DNA sequence: TGTGCCAGCAGCAAACGCTTAGGGGCAACAGATACGCAGTATTTT. Translation gives CASSKRLGATDTQYF.

V is TRBV6-5 and J is TRBJ2-7, with D perhaps TRBD1 (6 bases). The CDR3 is 13 residues long. Germline V lookup: CDR1 MNHEY, CDR2 SVGAGI. Trimming removed 7 bases from V and 1 base from J, with 11 bases in between. CDR3 amino acids: CASTPDSSYEQYF. The CDR3 DNA follows: TGTGCCAGCACCCCGGACAGTTCCTACGAGCAGTACTTC.

The sample holds one count of this clone. The chain recombines TRBV28 with TRBJ2-5; 7 bases match TRBD2. Trimming took 5 bases from V and 5 from J; bases not matched to a gene: 5. CDR1 is MDHEN and CDR2 is SYDVKM in the germline V gene. The length of the CDR3 is 13 residues. This CDR3 is CASSRGGMETQYF. In DNA form, the CDR3 reads TGTGCCAGCAGTAGGGGAGGGATGGAGACCCAGTACTTC. Based on the CDR3 plus reference TRBV28 and TRBJ2-5, the full variable domain is DVKVTQSSRYLVKRTGEKVFLECVQDMDHENMFWYRQDPGLGLRLIYFSYDVKMKEKGDIPEGYSVSREKKERFSLILESASTNQTSMYLCASSRGGMETQYFGPGTRLLVL.

This sequence joins TRBV28 and TRBJ2-3; 8 nucleotides align to TRBD2. The CDR3 covers 16 residues. V lost 5 bases to trimming and J lost 3 bases; unmatched junction nucleotides: 10. Germline CDR1 MDHEN, CDR2 SYDVKM. The CDR3 bases are TGTGCCAGCAGTCCCCAAAATAGCGGGGCGACAGATACGCAGTATTTT. It codes for CASSPQNSGATDTQYF.

The J gene is TRBJ1-1, the V gene TRBV30; the D gene is possibly TRBD1 (5 bases). CDR3 length equals 12 residues. V lost 1 base and J 8 bases, leaving 11 bases between the germline ends. CDR1 is GTSNPN, CDR2 SVGIG, per germline (reference sequence). The CDR3 DNA follows: TGTGCCTGGAGTGCCAACAGGCAAGAAGCTTTCTTT. It encodes CAWSANRQEAFF.